These 10 T cell receptor beta chains came from one sample sequenced in a study of T cells after yellow fever vaccination. Each CDR3 protein gets one entry after TCRdb re-called the 5' RACE reads with MiXCR. The repertoire includes 450,000 to 550,000 distinct CDR3 sequences, around a fifth of them detected once, and less than 20% sits in the top ten. The sequencing here drew on PBMCs, taken roughly 23 days after the first yellow fever vaccination. The receptor source for this set is a man aged 18 to 35 who received the YFV17D yellow fever vaccine.

The J gene is TRBJ2-5, the V gene TRBV7-8; D is possibly TRBD1 (6 bases). Trimming removed 5 bases at V and 0 bases at J, with 16 bases between. This CDR3 comprises 16 residues. Germline V CDR1 and CDR2: SGHVS, FQNEAQ. This chain's CDR3 is CASSVNRVGNQETQYF. For the CDR3, the DNA is TGTGCCAGCAGCGTGAACAGGGTTGGGAACCAAGAGACCCAGTACTTC.

This clonotype came up a few times. The rearrangement joins TRBV18 to TRBJ2-5; D may be TRBD1 (5 bases). V lost 3 bases to trimming and J lost 0 bases, with 8 bases between them. CDR3 length equals 14 residues. Germline CDR1 reads KGHSH; CDR2 reads LQKENI. Written as DNA, the CDR3 is TGTGCCAGCTCACCGAAGACAGACCAAGAGACCCAGTACTTC. Its protein product is CASSPKTDQETQYF.

V and J are TRBV18 and TRBJ1-1; tentatively, D is TRBD1 (6 bases). The CDR3 covers 15 residues. Germline CDR1 is KGHSH and CDR2 is LQKENI. V lost 4 bases to trimming and J lost 0 bases, with 12 bases between them. In DNA form, the CDR3 reads TGTGCCAGCTCACAGACAGGCCTGATGAACACTGAAGCTTTCTTT. It translates to CASSQTGLMNTEAFF.

This chain connects TRBV19 to TRBJ2-7, with D possibly TRBD1 on 6 matching bases. V was pared by 7 bases and J by 3 bases, with 16 bases between. Germline values: CDR1 LNHDA, CDR2 SQIVND (reference sequence). CDR3 size: 14 residues. Written as DNA, the CDR3 is TGTGCCAGTACGGACAGACGAGTTGGCTACGAGCAGTACTTC. Translating it yields CASTDRRVGYEQYF.

This chain joins TRBV6-5 and TRBJ2-1, with D possibly matching TRBD2 (6 bases). The CDR3 extends over 15 amino acids. With 0 bases removed from V and 4 bases from J, the gap between germline ends came to 10 bases. Germline V CDR1 and CDR2: MNHEY, SVGAGI. The CDR3 coding sequence is TGTGCCAGCAGTTACTCCAGACTAGGTTACAATGAGCAGTTCTTC. Amino acids: CASSYSRLGYNEQFF.

CDR3 sequence: CASSQPSGGAVTGELFF. CDR3 DNA sequence: TGTGCCAGCAGCCAACCTAGCGGGGGGGCTGTCACCGGGGAGCTGTTTTTT. The rearrangement links TRBV3-1 to TRBJ2-2; TRBD2 agrees at 12 bases. Per germline, CDR1 LGHDT and CDR2 YNNKEL (reference sequence). The CDR3 is made up of 17 amino acids. The J segment lost 4 bases and the V segment lost 2 bases, leaving 5 bases of the junction unmatched.

A few counts support this clonotype. The chain carries TRBV27 and TRBJ1-2; D not resolved. The V end was cut by 0 bases, the J end by 7 bases, with 15 bases between. Germline V gene data show CDR1 as MNHEY and CDR2 as SMNVEV (reference sequence). This CDR3 is 15 amino acids long. The CDR3 DNA follows: TGTGCCAGCAGTTTATCCTTAACCGGGGTCGGTGGCTACACCTTC. It codes for CASSLSLTGVGGYTF.

The table lists this clonotype with a few counts. The CDR3 DNA follows: TGTGCCAGCAGCGAAGGTTGGGTCTCAACTAATGAAAAACTGTTTTTT. The encoded protein is CASSEGWVSTNEKLFF. The chain combines TRBV7-9 with TRBJ1-4; D is unclear. The V gene's germline CDR1 is SEHNR and CDR2 FQNEAQ (reference sequence). V dropped 5 bases and J dropped 0 bases, with 13 bases sitting between them. The CDR3 length is 16 residues.

The CDR3 loop reads CSTNSWLKDGYTF. The CDR3 DNA follows: TGCAGTACTAACTCGTGGTTGAAGGATGGCTACACCTTC. V and J are TRBV20-1 and TRBJ1-2; D is uncertain. The germline CDR1 and CDR2 sequences are DFQATT and SNEGSKA (reference sequence). The CDR3 spans 13 residues. V was cut by 8 bases and J by 6 bases, with 19 bases left in between.

V gene TRBV4-2 combines with J gene TRBJ2-3, with D possibly being TRBD2 (5 bases). There are 13 residues in the CDR3. Germline CDR1 and CDR2: LGHNA and YNFKEQ. The ends were cut back, 0 bases at V and 8 bases at J, with 9 bases in the middle. The CDR3 spells CASSQEVSGTQYF. The CDR3 DNA is TGTGCCAGCAGCCAAGAGGTCAGCGGTACGCAGTATTTT.